This T cell receptor beta chain was obtained from a study of blood T cell repertoires in COVID-19. Measured with immunoSEQ multiplex PCR; TCRdb has only the in-frame clones, and not every one. The data contain 110,000 to 150,000 clones, about four fifths of them seen just once; the ten biggest clones take up around 3.4%. CDR1 LGHNA and CDR2 YSLEER come from the germline V gene. The CDR3 extends over 16 amino acids. The V end was cut by 1 base, the J end by 1 base, with 10 bases between. The chain links TRBV4-3 to TRBJ2-2; D not certain. The sequenced material came from peripheral blood. The clonotype originates from a man in his sixties or seventies who had recovered from COVID-19. The CDR3: CASSQGVPGNTGELFF. For the CDR3, the DNA is TGCGCCAGCAGCCAAGGGGTGCCGGGGAACACCGGGGAGCTGTTTTTT.